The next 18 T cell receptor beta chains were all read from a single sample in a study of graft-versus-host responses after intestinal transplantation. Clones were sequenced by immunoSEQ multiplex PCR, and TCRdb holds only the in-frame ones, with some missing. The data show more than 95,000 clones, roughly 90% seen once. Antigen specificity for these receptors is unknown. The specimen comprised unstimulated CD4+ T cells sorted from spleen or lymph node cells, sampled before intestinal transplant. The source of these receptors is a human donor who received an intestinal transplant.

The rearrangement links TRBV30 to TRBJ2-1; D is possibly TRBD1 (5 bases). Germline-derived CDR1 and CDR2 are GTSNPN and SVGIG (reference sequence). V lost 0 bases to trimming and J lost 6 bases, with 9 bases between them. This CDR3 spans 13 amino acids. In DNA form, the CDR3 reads TGTGCCTGGAGTGTAACAGGAGCCAATGAGCAGTTCTTC. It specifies CAWSVTGANEQFF.

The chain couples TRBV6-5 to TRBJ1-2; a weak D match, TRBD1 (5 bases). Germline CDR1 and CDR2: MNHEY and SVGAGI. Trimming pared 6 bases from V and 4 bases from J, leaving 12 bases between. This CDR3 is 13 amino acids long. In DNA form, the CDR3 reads TGTGCCAGCAGCCCAAGGGGCAGCTATGGCTACACCTTC. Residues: CASSPRGSYGYTF.

In nucleotides, the CDR3 is TGTGCCAGCTCACCCTTATCCGACAGACGGACGAACTATGGCTACACCTTC. Translation: CASSPLSDRRTNYGYTF. The chain combines TRBV18 with TRBJ1-2; perhaps TRBD1 as D (5 bases). CDR3 length: 17 residues. Per germline, CDR1 KGHSH and CDR2 LQKENI. Trimming pared 3 bases from V and 2 bases from J, leaving 19 bases between.

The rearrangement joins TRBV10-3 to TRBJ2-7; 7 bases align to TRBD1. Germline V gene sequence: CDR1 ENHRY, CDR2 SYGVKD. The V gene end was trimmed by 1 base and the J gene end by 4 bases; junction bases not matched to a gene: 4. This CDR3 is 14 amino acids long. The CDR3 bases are TGTGCCATCAGTGAGTACGGACAGGATTACGAGCAGTACTTC. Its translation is CAISEYGQDYEQYF.

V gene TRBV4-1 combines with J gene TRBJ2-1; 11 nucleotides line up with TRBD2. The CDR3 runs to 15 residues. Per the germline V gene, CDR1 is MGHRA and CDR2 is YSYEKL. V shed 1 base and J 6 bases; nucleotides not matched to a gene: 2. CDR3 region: CASSQGTSGFNEQFF. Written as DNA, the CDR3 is TGCGCCAGCAGCCAAGGGACTAGCGGGTTCAATGAGCAGTTCTTC.

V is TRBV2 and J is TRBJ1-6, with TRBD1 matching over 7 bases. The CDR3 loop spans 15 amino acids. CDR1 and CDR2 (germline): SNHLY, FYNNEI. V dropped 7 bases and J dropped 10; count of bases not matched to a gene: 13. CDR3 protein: CASKDPGGGESPLHF. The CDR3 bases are TGTGCCAGCAAGGATCCAGGGGGTGGGGAGTCACCCCTCCACTTT.

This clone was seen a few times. CDR3 bases: TGTGCCAGCAGTTTAATCGGGGGGAGAAAAGAAAAACTGTTTTTT. Translation: CASSLIGGRKEKLFF. This sequence joins TRBV27 and TRBJ1-4, with D perhaps matching TRBD1 (5 bases). CDR1 and CDR2 (germline): MNHEY, SMNVEV (reference sequence). This CDR3 has 15 amino acids. The V end was cut by 2 bases, the J end by 8 bases, with 15 bases between.

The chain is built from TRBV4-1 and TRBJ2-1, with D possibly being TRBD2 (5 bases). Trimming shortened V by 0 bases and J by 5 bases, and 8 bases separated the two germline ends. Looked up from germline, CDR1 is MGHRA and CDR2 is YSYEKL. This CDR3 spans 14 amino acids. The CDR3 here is CASSQDLGDNEQFF. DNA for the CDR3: TGCGCCAGCAGCCAAGATCTCGGGGACAATGAGCAGTTCTTC.

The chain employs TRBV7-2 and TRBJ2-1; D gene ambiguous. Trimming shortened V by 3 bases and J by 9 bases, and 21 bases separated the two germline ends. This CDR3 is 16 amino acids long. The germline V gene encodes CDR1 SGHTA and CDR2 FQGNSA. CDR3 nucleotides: TGTGCCAGCAGCTTGAGACTCCGGCCCCGGATTAGTGAGCAGTTCTTC. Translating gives CASSLRLRPRISEQFF. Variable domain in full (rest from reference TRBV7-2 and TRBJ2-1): GAGVSQSPSNKVTEKGKDVELRCDPISGHTALYWYRQSLGQGLEFLIYFQGNSAPDKSGLPSDRFSAERTGGSVSTLTIQRTQQEDSAVYLCASSLRLRPRISEQFFGPGTRLTVL.

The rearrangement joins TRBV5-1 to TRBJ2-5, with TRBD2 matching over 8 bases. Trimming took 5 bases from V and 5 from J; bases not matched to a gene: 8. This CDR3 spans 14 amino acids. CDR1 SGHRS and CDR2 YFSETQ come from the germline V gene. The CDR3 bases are TGCGCCAGCAGGCCCGGACTAGCCGTTGAGACCCAGTACTTC. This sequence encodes CASRPGLAVETQYF.

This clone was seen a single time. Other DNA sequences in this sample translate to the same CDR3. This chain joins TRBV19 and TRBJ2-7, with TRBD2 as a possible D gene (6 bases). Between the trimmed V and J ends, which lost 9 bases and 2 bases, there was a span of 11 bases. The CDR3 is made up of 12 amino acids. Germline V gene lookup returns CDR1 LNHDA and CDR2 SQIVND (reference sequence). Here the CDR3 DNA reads TGTGCCAGCCGTGGAGGGGCCTACGAGCAGTACTTC. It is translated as CASRGGAYEQYF.

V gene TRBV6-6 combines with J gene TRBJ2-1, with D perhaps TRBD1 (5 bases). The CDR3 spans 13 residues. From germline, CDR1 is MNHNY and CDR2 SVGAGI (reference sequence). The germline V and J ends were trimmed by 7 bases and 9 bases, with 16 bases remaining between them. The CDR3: CASNAQGGSEQFF. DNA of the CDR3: TGTGCCAGCAACGCGCAGGGTGGCAGTGAGCAGTTCTTC.

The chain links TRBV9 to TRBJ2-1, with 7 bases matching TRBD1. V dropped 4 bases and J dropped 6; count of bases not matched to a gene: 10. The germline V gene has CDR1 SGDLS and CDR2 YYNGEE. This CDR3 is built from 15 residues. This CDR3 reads CASSPDRVRGNEQFF. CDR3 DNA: TGTGCCAGCAGCCCAGACAGGGTAAGGGGCAATGAGCAGTTCTTC.

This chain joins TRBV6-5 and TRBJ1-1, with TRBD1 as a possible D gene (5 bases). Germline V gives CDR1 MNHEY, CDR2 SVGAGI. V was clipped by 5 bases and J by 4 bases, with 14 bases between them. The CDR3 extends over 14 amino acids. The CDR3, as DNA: TGTGCCAGCAGTCAACCCGACGGGGGCACTGAAGCTTTCTTT. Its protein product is CASSQPDGGTEAFF.

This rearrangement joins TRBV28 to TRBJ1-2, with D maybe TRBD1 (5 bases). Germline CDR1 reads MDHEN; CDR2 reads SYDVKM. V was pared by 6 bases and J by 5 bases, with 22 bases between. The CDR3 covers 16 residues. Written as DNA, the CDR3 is TGTGCCAGCAGCCCTTGGGGGGGGTATCTTATATATGGCTACACCTTC. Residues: CASSPWGGYLIYGYTF.

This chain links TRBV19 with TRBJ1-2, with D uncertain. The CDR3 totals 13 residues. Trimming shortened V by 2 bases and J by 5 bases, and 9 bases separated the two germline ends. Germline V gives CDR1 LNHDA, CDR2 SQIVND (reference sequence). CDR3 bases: TGTGCCAGTAGTATAACGGAGCCTTATGGCTACACCTTC. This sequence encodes CASSITEPYGYTF.

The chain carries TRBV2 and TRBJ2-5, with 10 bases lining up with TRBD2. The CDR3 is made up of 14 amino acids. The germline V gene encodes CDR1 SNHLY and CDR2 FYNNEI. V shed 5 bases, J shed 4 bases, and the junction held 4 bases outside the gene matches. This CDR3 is CASSRSGRAETQYF. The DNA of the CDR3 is TGTGCCAGCAGTCGGAGCGGGAGGGCAGAGACCCAGTACTTC. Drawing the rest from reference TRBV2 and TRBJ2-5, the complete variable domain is EPEVTQTPSHQVTQMGQEVILRCVPISNHLYFYWYRQILGQKVEFLVSFYNNEISEKSEIFDDQFSVERPDGSNFTLKIRSTKLEDSAMYFCASSRSGRAETQYFGPGTRLLVL.

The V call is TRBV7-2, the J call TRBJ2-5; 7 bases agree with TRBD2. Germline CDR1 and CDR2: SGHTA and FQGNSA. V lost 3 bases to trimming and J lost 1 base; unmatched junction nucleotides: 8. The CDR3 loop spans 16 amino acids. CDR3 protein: CASSLTYWGGQETQYF. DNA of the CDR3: TGTGCCAGCAGCTTGACTTACTGGGGGGGCCAAGAGACCCAGTACTTC.